This T cell receptor beta chain is from a study of vaccination effects on CD4 cells after COVID-19. General study findings and limits: The authors studied few convalescent patients and collected no early post-infection timepoints. Marked clonal contraction of infection- and vaccine-induced clones was seen late after vaccination.

The table came from immunoSEQ multiplex PCR; TCRdb's copy has only in-frame clones and leaves some out. Of 40,000 to 45,000 clones detected, around 81% appear once; the ten largest clones hold 11%. ViraFEST used viral peptide pools to expand antigen-specific CD4+ T cells before sequencing. The authors isolated CD4+ T cells after roughly 10 days of culture. Vaccinated participants had no history of SARS-CoV-2 infection and tested negative for nucleocapsid antibodies. Cultivation was performed at 1.5 million to 2 million PBMC per well with about 9.6 IU/ml IL-2 and 10 ug/ml peptides added. Of note for this clone: The antigen remains undetermined.

The CDR3 is made up of 19 amino acids. Between the trimmed V and J ends, which lost 0 bases and 8 bases, there was a span of 28 bases. Germline values: CDR1 SEHNR, CDR2 FQNEAQ (reference sequence). The J gene is TRBJ1-2, the V gene TRBV7-9; tentatively, D is TRBD1 (5 bases). The receptor comes from a human donor who received a COVID-19 vaccine. The sample consisted of CD4+ T cells from PBMCs cultured with SARS-CoV-2 spike peptides, taken before COVID-19 vaccination. As DNA, the CDR3 is TGTGCCAGCAGCTTAGCTTGGGTTAATTGGATAGGGGTGATGAGCGGCTACACCTTC. Its translation is CASSLAWVNWIGVMSGYTF.